This TCR beta chain was recovered during a study of identical twins. The CDR3 has 15 amino acids. The ends were cut back, 0 bases at V and 4 bases at J, with 13 bases in the middle. The germline V gene has CDR1 SGHRS and CDR2 YFSETQ. Unique molecular identifiers were present on the cDNA, which also gained a universal primer site by template switching. MiXCR, run by TCRdb on the 5' RACE reads, gives a single entry per CDR3 protein. The table records around 670,000 distinct CDR3 sequences, around 5.7% of them present only once. This clonotype was counted a few times. This TCR derives from a man aged 18 to 30 in good health. The material sequenced was naive T cells sorted from blood. V is TRBV5-1 and J is TRBJ1-2; D not resolved. The CDR3 region has the DNA TGCGCCAGCAGCTTGGAAGCAGAGCGAAGCTATGGCTACACCTTC. As protein: CASSLEAERSYGYTF.